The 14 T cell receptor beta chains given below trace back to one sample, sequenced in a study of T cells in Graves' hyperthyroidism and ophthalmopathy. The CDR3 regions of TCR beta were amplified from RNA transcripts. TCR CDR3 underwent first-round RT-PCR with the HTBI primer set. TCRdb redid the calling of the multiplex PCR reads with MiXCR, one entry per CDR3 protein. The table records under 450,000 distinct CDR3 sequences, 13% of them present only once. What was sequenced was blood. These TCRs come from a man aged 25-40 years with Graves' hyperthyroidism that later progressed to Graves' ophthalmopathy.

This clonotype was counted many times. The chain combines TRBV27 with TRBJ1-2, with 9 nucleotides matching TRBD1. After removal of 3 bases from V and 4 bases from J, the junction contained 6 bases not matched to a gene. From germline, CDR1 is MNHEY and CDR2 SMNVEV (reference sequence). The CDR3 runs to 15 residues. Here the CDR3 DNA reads TGTGCCAGCAGTTTCTACCGGGACAGGGTCTATGGCTACACCTTC. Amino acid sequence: CASSFYRDRVYGYTF.

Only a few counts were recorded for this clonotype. The CDR3 nucleotides read TGCGCCAGCAGCTTGACGGGAGAGTACCAAGAGACCCAGTACTTC. Its translation is CASSLTGEYQETQYF. The V call is TRBV5-1, the J call TRBJ2-5; D is perhaps TRBD2 (6 bases). CDR1 SGHRS and CDR2 YFSETQ come from the germline V gene. The CDR3 runs to 15 residues. V was trimmed by 1 base and J by 0 bases, leaving 10 bases between them.

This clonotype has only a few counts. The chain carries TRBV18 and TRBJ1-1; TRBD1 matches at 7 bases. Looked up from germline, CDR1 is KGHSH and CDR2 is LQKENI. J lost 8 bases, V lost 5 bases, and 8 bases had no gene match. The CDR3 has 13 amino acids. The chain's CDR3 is CASSSRGLNEAFF. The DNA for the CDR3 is TGTGCCAGCTCAAGCAGGGGGTTAAACGAAGCTTTCTTT.

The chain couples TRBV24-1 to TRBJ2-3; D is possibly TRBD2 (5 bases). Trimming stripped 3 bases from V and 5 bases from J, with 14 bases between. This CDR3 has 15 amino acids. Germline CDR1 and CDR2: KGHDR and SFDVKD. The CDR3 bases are TGTGCCACCAGTGATGAGGGATTTAGTGGAGATACGCAGTATTTT. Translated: CATSDEGFSGDTQYF.

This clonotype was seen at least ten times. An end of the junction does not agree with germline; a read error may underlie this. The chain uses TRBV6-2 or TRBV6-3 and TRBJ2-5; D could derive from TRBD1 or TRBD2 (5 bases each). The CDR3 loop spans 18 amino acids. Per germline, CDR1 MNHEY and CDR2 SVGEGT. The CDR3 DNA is TGTGCCAGCAGTTACTCCTCTGTCCGGGACGGACCCCAAGAGTCCCAGTACTTC. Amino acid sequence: CASSYSSVRDGPQESQYF.

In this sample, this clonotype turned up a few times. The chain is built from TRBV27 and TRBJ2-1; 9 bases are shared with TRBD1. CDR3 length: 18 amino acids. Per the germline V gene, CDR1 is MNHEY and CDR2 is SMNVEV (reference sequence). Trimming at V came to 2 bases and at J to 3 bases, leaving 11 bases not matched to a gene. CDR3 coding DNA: TGTGCCAGCAGTTTACCTACCCCGGACAGGGGCTACTACAATGAGCAGTTCTTC. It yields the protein CASSLPTPDRGYYNEQFF.

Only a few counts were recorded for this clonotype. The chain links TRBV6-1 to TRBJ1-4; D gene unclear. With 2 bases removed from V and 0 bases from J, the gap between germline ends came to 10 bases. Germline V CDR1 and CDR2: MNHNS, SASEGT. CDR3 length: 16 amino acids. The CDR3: CASSESGTATNEKLFF. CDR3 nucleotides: TGTGCCAGCAGTGAAAGTGGCACTGCAACTAATGAAAAACTGTTTTTT.

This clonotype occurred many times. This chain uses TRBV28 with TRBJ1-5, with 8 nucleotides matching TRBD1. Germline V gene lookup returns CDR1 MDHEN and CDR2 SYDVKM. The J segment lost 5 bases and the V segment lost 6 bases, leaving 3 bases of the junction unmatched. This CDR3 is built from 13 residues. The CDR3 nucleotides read TGTGCCAGCAGCACAGGGGGAGATCAGCCCCAGCATTTT. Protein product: CASSTGGDQPQHF.

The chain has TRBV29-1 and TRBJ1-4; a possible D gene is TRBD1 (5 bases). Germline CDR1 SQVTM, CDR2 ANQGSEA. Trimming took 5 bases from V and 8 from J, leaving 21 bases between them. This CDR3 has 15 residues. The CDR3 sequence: CSVPYLGRAGEKLFF. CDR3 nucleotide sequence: TGCAGCGTTCCCTACCTCGGCAGGGCGGGAGAAAAACTGTTTTTT.

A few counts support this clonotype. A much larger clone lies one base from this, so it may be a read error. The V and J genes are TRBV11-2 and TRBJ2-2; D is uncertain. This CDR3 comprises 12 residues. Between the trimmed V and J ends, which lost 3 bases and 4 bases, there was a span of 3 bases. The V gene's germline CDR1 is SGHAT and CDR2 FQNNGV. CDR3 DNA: TGTGCCAGCAGCTTTGTCACCGGGGAGCTGTTTTTT. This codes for CASSFVTGELFF.

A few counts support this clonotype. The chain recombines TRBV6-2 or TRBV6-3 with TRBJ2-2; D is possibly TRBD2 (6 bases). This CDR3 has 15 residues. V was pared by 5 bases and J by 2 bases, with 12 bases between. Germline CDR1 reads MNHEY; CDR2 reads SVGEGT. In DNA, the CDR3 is TGTGCCAGCAGTATCGGACTATCTAACACCGGGGAGCTGTTTTTT. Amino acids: CASSIGLSNTGELFF.

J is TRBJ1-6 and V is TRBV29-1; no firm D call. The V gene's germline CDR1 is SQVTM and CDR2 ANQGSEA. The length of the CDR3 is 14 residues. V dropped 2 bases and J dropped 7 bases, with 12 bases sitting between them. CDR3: CSVESIRENSPLHF. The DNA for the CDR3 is TGCAGCGTTGAATCGATACGGGAGAATTCACCCCTCCACTTT.

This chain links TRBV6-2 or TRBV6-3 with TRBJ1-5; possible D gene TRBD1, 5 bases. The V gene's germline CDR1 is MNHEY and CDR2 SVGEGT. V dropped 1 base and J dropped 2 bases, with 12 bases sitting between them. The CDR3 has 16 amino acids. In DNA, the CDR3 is TGTGCCAGCAGTTACTGGGGGGGGATGGGCAATCAGCCCCAGCATTTT. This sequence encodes CASSYWGGMGNQPQHF.

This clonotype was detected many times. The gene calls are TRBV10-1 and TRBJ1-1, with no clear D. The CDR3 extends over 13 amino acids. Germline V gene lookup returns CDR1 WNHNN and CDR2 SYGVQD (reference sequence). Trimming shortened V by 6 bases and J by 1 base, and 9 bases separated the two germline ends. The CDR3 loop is CASREDGNTEAFF. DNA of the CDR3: TGCGCCAGCAGGGAAGACGGGAACACTGAAGCTTTCTTT.